The 10 T cell receptor beta chains below come from one sample, sequenced in a study of CD8+ T cells in alopecia areata. Pooled cutaneous lymph node cells were sorted using CD4, CD8alpha, NKG2D, NKG2ACE and other markers. Following extraction, RNA underwent reverse transcription to cDNA, which served as the sequencing template. Sequenced by immunoSEQ multiplex PCR; TCRdb stores in-frame clones only, minus some. The sample holds about 19,000 clones, and no clone turns up only once. The source material was CD8+ T cells sorted from a lymph node. The receptors stem from a C3H/HeJ mouse with alopecia areata. This line is of MHC haplotype H2-k.

This clone was recorded a few times. These gene names are mouse names. The CDR3 end lies 4 residues beyond the end of the read and is filled in from the germline J gene. V usage is TRBV19 and J usage is TRBJ2-7; D is possibly TRBD1 (5 bases). The CDR3 length is 13 residues. The V end was cut by 2 bases, the J end by 3 bases, with 9 bases between. Germline CDR1 FNHDT, CDR2 SITEND (reference sequence). The CDR3 region is CASSIPGIYEQYF. CDR3 bases read: TGTGCCAGCAGTATCCCAGGGATCTAT.

This clone was observed at least ten times. The germline and genes are mouse ones. With the read ending 4 residues before the CDR3 end, the germline J gene is used to fill in that end. J is TRBJ1-2 and V is TRBV1, with D possibly TRBD1 on 6 matching bases. The CDR3 is made up of 16 amino acids. Trimming removed 1 base at V and 0 bases at J, with 12 bases between. Germline V gene sequence: CDR1 NSQYPW, CDR2 LRSPGD (reference sequence). The part of the CDR3 DNA that was read is TGCACCTGCAGTGCAGCCCGGGACAATGCAAACTCC. Encoded protein: CTCSAARDNANS. The full-length CDR3 reads as CTCSAARDNANSDYTF. Using reference TRBV1 and TRBJ1-2 for the parts outside the CDR3, the full variable domain is VTLLEQNPRWRLVPRGQAVNLRCILKNSQYPWMSWYQQDLQKQLQWLFTLRSPGDKEVKSLPGADYLATRVTDTELRLQVANMSQGRTLYCTCSAARDNANSDYTFGSGTRLLVI.

This clone was detected a few times. The gene symbols are mouse symbols. The CDR3 is cut off 4 residues early in the read; its end comes from the germline J gene. V gene TRBV13-2 combines with J gene TRBJ2-1, with 12 bases that match TRBD2. This CDR3 contains 15 residues. The germline V gene has CDR1 NNHNN and CDR2 SYGAGS (reference sequence). The chain's CDR3 is CASGPGLGGRAEQFF. The sequenced CDR3 bases are TGTGCCAGCGGTCCCGGACTGGGGGGGAGGGCT.

This clone came up many times. Gene names and germline match the mouse. The CDR3 end is not reached by the read, which stops 4 residues before it; the germline J gene fills it in. The chain uses TRBV13-3 and TRBJ2-4; 7 positions agree with TRBD1. Germline assignment: CDR1 NNHDY and CDR2 SYVADS. The V and J ends lost 5 bases and 0 bases, in that order; junction bases with no gene match: 3. CDR3 length: 14 amino acids. This CDR3 reads CASSRDSSQNTLYF. The sequenced part of the CDR3 DNA is TGTGCCAGCAGCCGGGACAGTAGTCAAAAC. Variable domain in full (rest from reference TRBV13-3 and TRBJ2-4): EAAVTQSPRSKVAVTGGKVTLSCHQTNNHDYMYWYRQDTGHGLRLIHYSYVADSTEKGDIPDGYKASRPSQENFSLILELASLSQTAVYFCASSRDSSQNTLYFGAGTRLSVL.

This clone was counted at least ten times. Gene names denote mouse genes. The read comes to an end 4 residues before the CDR3 does, leaving the germline J gene to fill in the end. The chain couples TRBV3 to TRBJ2-7, with 8 bases matching TRBD2. Germline CDR1 reads SNHLY; CDR2 reads FYNGKV (reference sequence). The CDR3 extends over 16 amino acids. Trimming took 1 base from V and 0 from J; bases not matched to a gene: 5. The part of the CDR3 DNA that was read is TGTGCCAGCAGCTTAGATCGCTGGGGGGTCTCCTAT. Protein product: CASSLDRWGVSY. The full CDR3 protein is CASSLDRWGVSYEQYF.

Note on this clone: Gene labels here are mouse ones. Read sequence stops 4 residues before the CDR3 end, and the germline J gene provides the missing end. J is TRBJ1-2 and V is TRBV19; TRBD1 might be the D (5 bases). Germline assignment: CDR1 FNHDT and CDR2 SITEND (reference sequence). Trimming left V 2 bases short and J 4 bases short, with 6 bases between. This CDR3 contains 12 residues. CDR3 sequence: CASSMGGSDYTF. CDR3 DNA (partial): TGTGCCAGCAGTATGGGGGGCTCC.

This clone was found many times. Gene names and germline refer to mouse. The CDR3 end falls 4 residues outside the read, so it is completed with the germline J gene. The chain joins TRBV13-3 to TRBJ2-3; 10 bases are shared with TRBD2. Germline-derived CDR1 and CDR2 are NNHDY and SYVADS. The V segment lost 2 bases and the J segment 1 base; nucleotides outside the gene matches: 4. The CDR3 is 16 amino acids. This chain's CDR3 is CASSERWGGGAETLYF. The covered CDR3 bases are TGTGCCAGCAGTGAACGCTGGGGGGGCGGTGCAGAA.

There are many counts of this clone. Each gene name is a mouse one. The sequenced fragment ends 4 residues before the CDR3 boundary, so the rest is inferred from the germline J gene. This sequence joins TRBV1 and TRBJ2-3; TRBD2 might be the D (6 bases). Germline values: CDR1 NSQYPW, CDR2 LRSPGD (reference sequence). V gave up 6 bases and J gave up 0 bases, with 13 bases separating them. This CDR3 has 15 residues. The CDR3 sequence is CTCSALGTSAETLYF. CDR3 DNA, as far as it was read: TGCACCTGCAGCGCTCTGGGGACTAGTGCAGAA.

This clone has a handful of counts. Gene names are mouse gene names. The read stops 4 residues short of the end of the CDR3; the missing end is completed from the germline J gene. The gene calls are TRBV19 and TRBJ2-1; TRBD2 aligns across 14 bases. The CDR3 contains 16 residues. Trimming removed 5 bases from V and 5 bases from J; junction bases left unmatched: 6. Germline CDR1 reads FNHDT; CDR2 reads SITEND (reference sequence). CDR3 region: CASSRDWGGLNAEQFF. Incomplete CDR3 DNA: TGTGCCAGCAGCCGGGACTGGGGGGGCTTGAATGCT.

The sample holds many counts of this clone. Gene labels here are mouse ones. Read coverage stops 4 residues before the CDR3 terminus; the germline J gene supplies the remainder. The chain employs TRBV13-3 and TRBJ2-5; TRBD2 agrees at 9 bases. CDR1 is NNHDY and CDR2 is SYVADS in the germline V gene. The CDR3 is 15 residues long. Trimming cost V 2 bases and J 1 base; bases outside gene matches: 2. The CDR3 DNA, read in part, is TGTGCCAGCAGTGAAAACTGGGGGGACCAAGAC. Translated, it gives CASSENWGDQD. The whole CDR3 region reads CASSENWGDQDTQYF.